The 9 T cell receptor beta chains in this list originate from one sample, sequenced in a study of cytomegalovirus exposure and HLA in healthy donors. Primers included in the PCR were 60 Vbeta and 13 Jbeta primers. The repertoire was sequenced with immunoSEQ multiplex PCR; TCRdb's copy has only in-frame clones and lacks some. The table lists about 180,000 clones, about four fifths of them singletons. Sequenced material: PBMCs. The receptors shown here come from a young man in good health and CMV-seropositive.

The chain carries TRBV7-3 and TRBJ2-5; tentatively, D is TRBD1 (6 bases). The J call may be incorrect, as the DNA end agrees better with TRBJ2-7. The CDR3 consists of 16 residues. Looked up from germline, CDR1 is SGHTA and CDR2 is FQGTGA. The CDR3 here is CASSLTGAGGPYEQYF. DNA for the CDR3: TGTGCCAGCAGCTTAACGGGGGCTGGGGGCCCTTACGAGCAGTACTTC.

V and J are TRBV10-2 and TRBJ2-7; the D gene is possibly TRBD2 (5 bases). The V end lost 7 bases, the J end lost 2 bases, and 15 bases lay between the germline ends. The germline CDR1 and CDR2 sequences are WSHSY and SAAADI. The CDR3 has 14 residues. The CDR3 is CASTLGGPPYEQYF. The CDR3 nucleotides read TGCGCCAGCACACTAGGCGGGCCCCCCTACGAGCAGTACTTC.

This clone was seen once. The rearrangement uses TRBV7-9 and TRBJ1-2; D might be TRBD1 (6 bases). This CDR3 is 13 amino acids long. With 1 base removed from V and 3 bases from J, the gap between germline ends came to 6 bases. Germline assignment: CDR1 SEHNR and CDR2 FQNEAQ (reference sequence). The CDR3 here is CASSLEGDYGYTF. The CDR3 bases are TGTGCCAGCAGCTTAGAGGGGGACTATGGCTACACCTTC.

The V call is TRBV5-6, the J call TRBJ1-2; D perhaps matches TRBD1 (6 bases). This CDR3 spans 19 amino acids. V was cut by 1 base and J by 8 bases, with 30 bases left in between. Germline CDR1 SGHDT, CDR2 YYEEEE. The CDR3 region is CASSLRGPPTGTHGEGYTF. The CDR3 region has the DNA TGTGCCAGCAGCTTGCGTGGACCGCCAACAGGGACCCATGGTGAGGGCTACACCTTC.

In its sample, this clone was seen once. The gene calls are TRBV5-1 and TRBJ1-2, with 8 bases that match TRBD1. The V gene's germline CDR1 is SGHRS and CDR2 YFSETQ. The CDR3 length is 14 residues. V was clipped by 2 bases and J by 4 bases; unmatched bases: 4. CDR3 in amino acids: CASSFGQGSYGYTF. In DNA, the CDR3 is TGCGCCAGCAGCTTCGGACAGGGCAGCTATGGCTACACCTTC.

J is TRBJ2-1 and V is TRBV25-1; 9 bases are a match to TRBD1. V lost 3 bases and J lost 5; bases outside the gene matches: 11. Looked up from germline, CDR1 is MGHDK and CDR2 is SYGVNS. The CDR3 loop spans 17 amino acids. CDR3 in amino acids: CASSETQGAGFDNEQFF. The CDR3, as DNA: TGTGCCAGCAGTGAGACACAGGGGGCCGGCTTCGACAATGAGCAGTTCTTC.

This chain links TRBV7-2 with TRBJ1-2; 8 nucleotides line up with TRBD1. CDR1 and CDR2 from the germline V gene are SGHTA and FQGNSA. V gave up 6 bases and J gave up 0 bases; unmatched junction bases: 3. This CDR3 contains 14 residues. CDR3 sequence (DNA): TGTGCCAGCAGACCGGACAGGGCTAACTATGGCTACACCTTC. Its protein product is CASRPDRANYGYTF.

The V and J genes are TRBV7-9 and TRBJ2-1; D remains unclear. Germline V gene sequence: CDR1 SEHNR, CDR2 FQNEAQ (reference sequence). CDR3 length: 15 amino acids. V was cut by 5 bases and J by 2 bases, with 13 bases left in between. The CDR3 protein is CASSPSLGPYNEQFF. CDR3 DNA sequence: TGTGCCAGCAGCCCCAGTTTGGGCCCCTACAATGAGCAGTTCTTC.

This chain joins TRBV7-9 and TRBJ2-3; TRBD2 might be the D (7 bases). Germline V CDR1 and CDR2: SEHNR, FQNEAQ (reference sequence). V was clipped by 4 bases and J by 1 base, with 15 bases between them. The CDR3 has 16 amino acids. For the CDR3, the DNA is TGTGCCAGCAGCTCGAGGGGGGGGGCTGGCACAGATACGCAGTATTTT. It is translated as CASSSRGGAGTDTQYF.